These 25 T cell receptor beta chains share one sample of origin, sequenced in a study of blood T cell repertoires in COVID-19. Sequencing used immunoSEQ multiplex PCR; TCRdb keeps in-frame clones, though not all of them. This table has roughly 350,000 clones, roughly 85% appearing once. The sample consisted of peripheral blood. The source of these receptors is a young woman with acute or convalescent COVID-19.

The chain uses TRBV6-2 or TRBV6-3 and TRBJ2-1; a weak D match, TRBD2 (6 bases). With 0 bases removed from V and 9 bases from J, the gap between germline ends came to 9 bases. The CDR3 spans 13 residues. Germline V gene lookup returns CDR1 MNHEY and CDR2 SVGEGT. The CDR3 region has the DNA TGTGCCAGCAGTTACTCGGGAGGTGGTGAGCAGTTCTTC. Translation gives CASSYSGGGEQFF.

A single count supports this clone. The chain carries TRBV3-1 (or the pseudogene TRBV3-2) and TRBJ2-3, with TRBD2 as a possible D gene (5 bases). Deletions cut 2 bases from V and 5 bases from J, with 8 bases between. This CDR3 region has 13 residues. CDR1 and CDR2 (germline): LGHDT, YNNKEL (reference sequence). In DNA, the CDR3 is TGTGCCAGCAGCCAAAAAGGGAGAGATACGCAGTATTTT. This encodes CASSQKGRDTQYF.

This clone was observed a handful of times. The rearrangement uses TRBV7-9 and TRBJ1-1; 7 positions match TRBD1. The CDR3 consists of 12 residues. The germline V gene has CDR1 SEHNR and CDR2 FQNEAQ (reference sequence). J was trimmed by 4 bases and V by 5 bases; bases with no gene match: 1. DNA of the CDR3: TGTGCCAGCAGCCCAGGGGGCACTGAAGCTTTCTTT. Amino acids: CASSPGGTEAFF. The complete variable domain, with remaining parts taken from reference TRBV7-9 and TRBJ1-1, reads DTGVSQNPRHKITKRGQNVTFRCDPISEHNRLYWYRQTLGQGPEFLTYFQNEAQLEKSRLLSDRFSAERPKGSFSTLEIQRTEQGDSAMYLCASSPGGTEAFFGQGTRLTVV.

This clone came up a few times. This CDR3 is CASRPGVRSEAFF. CDR3 bases: TGTGCCAGCAGGCCAGGGGTTAGGTCTGAAGCTTTCTTT. The chain recombines TRBV6-5 with TRBJ1-1; D might be TRBD1 (6 bases). The germline V and J ends were trimmed by 6 bases and 6 bases, with 14 bases remaining between them. CDR3 size: 13 residues. The germline CDR1 and CDR2 sequences are MNHEY and SVGAGI.

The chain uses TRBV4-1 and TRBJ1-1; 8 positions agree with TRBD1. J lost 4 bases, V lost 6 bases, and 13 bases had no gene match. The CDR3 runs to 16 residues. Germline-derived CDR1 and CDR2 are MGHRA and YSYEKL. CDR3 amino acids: CASRGDRGLGSTEAFF. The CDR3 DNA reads TGCGCCAGCAGAGGTGACAGGGGCCTCGGGTCCACTGAAGCTTTCTTT.

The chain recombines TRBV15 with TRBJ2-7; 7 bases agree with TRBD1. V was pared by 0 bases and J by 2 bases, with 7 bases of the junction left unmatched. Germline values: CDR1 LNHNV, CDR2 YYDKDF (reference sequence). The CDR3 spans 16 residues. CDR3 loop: CATSRDWGQRAYEQYF. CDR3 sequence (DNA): TGTGCCACCAGCAGAGATTGGGGACAGAGGGCCTACGAGCAGTACTTC.

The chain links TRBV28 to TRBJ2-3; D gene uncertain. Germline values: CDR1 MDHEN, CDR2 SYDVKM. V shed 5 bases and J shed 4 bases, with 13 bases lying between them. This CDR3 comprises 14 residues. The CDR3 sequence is CASSLMTLPDTQYF. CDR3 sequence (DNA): TGTGCCAGCAGTCTGATGACTCTTCCAGATACGCAGTATTTT.

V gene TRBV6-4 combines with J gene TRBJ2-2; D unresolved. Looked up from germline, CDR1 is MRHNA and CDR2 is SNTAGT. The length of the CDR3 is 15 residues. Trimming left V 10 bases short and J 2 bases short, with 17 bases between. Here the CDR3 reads CANHPEDTNTGELFF. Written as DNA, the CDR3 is TGTGCCAACCACCCTGAGGATACCAACACCGGGGAGCTGTTTTTT.

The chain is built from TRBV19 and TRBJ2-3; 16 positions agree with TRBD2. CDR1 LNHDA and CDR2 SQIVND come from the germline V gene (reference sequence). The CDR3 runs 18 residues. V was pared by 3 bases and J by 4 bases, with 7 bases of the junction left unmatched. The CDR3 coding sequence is TGTGCCAGTAGTATGGGACTAGCGGGAGGGCCTTGGGCAGATACGCAGTATTTT. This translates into CASSMGLAGGPWADTQYF.

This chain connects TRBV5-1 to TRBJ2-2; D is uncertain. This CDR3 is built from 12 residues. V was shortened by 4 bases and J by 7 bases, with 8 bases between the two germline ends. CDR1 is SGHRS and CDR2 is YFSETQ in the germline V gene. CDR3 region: CASSDKDGELFF. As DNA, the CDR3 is TGCGCCAGCAGCGACAAAGACGGGGAGCTGTTTTTT.

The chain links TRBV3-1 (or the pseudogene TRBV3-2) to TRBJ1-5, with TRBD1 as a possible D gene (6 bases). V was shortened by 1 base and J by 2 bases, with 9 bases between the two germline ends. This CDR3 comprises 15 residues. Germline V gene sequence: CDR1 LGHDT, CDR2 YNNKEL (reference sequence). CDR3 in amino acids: CASSQVAGGNQPQHF. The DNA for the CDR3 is TGTGCCAGCAGCCAAGTGGCAGGGGGCAATCAGCCCCAGCATTTT.

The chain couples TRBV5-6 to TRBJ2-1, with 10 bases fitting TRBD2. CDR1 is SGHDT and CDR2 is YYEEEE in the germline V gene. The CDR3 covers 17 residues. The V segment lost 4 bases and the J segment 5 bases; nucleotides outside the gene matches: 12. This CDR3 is CASSGEWVAGGNNEQFF. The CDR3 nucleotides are TGTGCCAGCAGCGGGGAATGGGTAGCGGGGGGCAACAATGAGCAGTTCTTC.

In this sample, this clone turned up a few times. Here the CDR3 reads CASSATPGTGGSDEQYF. CDR3 DNA sequence: TGCGCCAGCAGCGCCACCCCCGGGACAGGGGGCTCGGACGAGCAGTACTTC. This chain connects TRBV5-1 to TRBJ2-7, with 12 positions matching TRBD1. The V and J ends lost 4 bases and 5 bases, in that order; junction bases with no gene match: 13. Germline CDR1 reads SGHRS; CDR2 reads YFSETQ. The CDR3 sequence is 17 residues long.

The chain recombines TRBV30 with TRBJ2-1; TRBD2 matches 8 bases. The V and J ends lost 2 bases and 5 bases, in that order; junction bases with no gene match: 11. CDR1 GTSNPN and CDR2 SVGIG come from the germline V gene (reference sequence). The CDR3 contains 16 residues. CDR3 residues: CAWSRTGTRAHNEQFF. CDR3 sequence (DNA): TGTGCCTGGAGTCGAACCGGGACTAGGGCTCACAATGAGCAGTTCTTC.

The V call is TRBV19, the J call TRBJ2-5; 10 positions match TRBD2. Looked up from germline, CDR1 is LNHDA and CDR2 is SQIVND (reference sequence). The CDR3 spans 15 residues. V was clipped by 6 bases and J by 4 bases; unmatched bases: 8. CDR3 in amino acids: CASRGLAGDSETQYF. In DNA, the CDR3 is TGTGCCAGTAGAGGTCTAGCGGGAGACTCAGAGACCCAGTACTTC.

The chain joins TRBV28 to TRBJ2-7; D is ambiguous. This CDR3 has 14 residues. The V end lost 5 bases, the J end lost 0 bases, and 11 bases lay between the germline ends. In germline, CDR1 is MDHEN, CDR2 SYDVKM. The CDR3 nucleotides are TGTGCCAGCAGTCCCCGCGTTAGCTCCTACGAGCAGTACTTC. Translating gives CASSPRVSSYEQYF. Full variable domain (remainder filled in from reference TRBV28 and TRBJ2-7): DVKVTQSSRYLVKRTGEKVFLECVQDMDHENMFWYRQDPGLGLRLIYFSYDVKMKEKGDIPEGYSVSREKKERFSLILESASTNQTSMYLCASSPRVSSYEQYFGPGTRLTVT.

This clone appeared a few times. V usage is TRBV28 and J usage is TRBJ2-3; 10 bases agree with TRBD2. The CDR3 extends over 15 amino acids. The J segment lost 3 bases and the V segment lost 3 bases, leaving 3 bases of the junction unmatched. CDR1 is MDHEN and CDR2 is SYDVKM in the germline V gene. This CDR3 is CASSLTSGLTDTQYF. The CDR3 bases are TGTGCCAGCAGTTTGACTAGCGGGTTAACAGATACGCAGTATTTT.

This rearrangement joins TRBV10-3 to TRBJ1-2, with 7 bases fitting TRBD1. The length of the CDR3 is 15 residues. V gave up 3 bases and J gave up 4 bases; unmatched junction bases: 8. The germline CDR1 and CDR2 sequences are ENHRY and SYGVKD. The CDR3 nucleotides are TGTGCCATCAGTGATGTCGAGACAGGGACCTATGGCTACACCTTC. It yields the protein CAISDVETGTYGYTF.

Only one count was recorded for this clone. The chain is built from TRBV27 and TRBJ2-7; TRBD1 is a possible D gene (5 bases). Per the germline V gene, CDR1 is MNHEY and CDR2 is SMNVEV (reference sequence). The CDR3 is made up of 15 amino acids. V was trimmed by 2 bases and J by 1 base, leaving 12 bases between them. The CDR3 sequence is CASSLTGPQSYEQYF. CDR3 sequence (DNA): TGTGCCAGCAGTTTAACAGGCCCCCAATCCTACGAGCAGTACTTC.

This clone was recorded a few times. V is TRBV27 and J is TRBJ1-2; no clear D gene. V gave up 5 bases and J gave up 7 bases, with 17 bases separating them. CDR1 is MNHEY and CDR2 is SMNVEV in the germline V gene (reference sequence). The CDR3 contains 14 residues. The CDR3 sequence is CASSQRGGFGGYTF. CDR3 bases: TGTGCCAGCAGTCAGAGAGGAGGGTTCGGTGGCTACACCTTC.

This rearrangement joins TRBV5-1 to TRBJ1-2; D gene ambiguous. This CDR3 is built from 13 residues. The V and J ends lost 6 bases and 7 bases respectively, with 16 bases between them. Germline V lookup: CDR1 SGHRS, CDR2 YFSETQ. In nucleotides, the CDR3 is TGCGCCAGCATCCCGAGCGGGGTAGCTGGCTACACCTTC. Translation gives CASIPSGVAGYTF.

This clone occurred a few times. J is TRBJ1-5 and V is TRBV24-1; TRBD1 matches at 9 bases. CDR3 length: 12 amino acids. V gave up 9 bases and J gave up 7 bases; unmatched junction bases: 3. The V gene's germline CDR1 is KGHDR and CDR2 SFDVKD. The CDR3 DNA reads TGTGCCACCCAGGACAGGGGCCAGCCCCAGCATTTT. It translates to CATQDRGQPQHF.

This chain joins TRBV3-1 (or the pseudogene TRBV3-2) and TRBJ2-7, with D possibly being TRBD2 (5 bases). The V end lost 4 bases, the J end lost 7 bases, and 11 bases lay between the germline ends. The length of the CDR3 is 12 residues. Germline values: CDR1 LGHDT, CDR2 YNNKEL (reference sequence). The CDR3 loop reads CASSPRPGEQYF. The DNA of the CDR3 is TGTGCCAGCAGCCCTCGACCGGGAGAGCAGTACTTC.

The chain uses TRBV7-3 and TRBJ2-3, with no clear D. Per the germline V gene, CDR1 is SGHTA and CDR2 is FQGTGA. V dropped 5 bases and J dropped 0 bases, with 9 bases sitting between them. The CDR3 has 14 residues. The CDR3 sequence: CASSLGFSTDTQYF. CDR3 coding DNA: TGTGCCAGCAGCCTAGGATTTAGCACAGATACGCAGTATTTT. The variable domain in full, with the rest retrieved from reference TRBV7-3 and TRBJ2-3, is GAGVSQTPSNKVTEKGKYVELRCDPISGHTALYWYRQSLGQGPEFLIYFQGTGAADDSGLPNDRFFAVRPEGSVSTLKIQRTERGDSAVYLCASSLGFSTDTQYFGPGTRLTVL.

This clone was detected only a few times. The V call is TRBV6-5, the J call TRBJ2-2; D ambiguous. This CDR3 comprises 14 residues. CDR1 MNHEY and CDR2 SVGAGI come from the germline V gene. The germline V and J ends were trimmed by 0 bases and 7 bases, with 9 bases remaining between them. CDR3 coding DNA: TGTGCCAGCAGTTACTCGCGAGGAAGCGGGGAGCTGTTTTTT. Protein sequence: CASSYSRGSGELFF.